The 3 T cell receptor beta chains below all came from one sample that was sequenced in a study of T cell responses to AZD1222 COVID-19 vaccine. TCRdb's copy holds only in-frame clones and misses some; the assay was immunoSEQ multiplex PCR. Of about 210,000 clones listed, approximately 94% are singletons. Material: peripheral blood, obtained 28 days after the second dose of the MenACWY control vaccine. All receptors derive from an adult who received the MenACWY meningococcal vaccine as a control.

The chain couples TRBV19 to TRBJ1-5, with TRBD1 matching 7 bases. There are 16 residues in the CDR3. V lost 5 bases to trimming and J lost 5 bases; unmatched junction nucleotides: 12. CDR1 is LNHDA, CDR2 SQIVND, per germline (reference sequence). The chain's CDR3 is CASSYWTGSRDQPQHF. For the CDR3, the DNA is TGTGCCAGTAGTTATTGGACAGGCTCCCGGGATCAGCCCCAGCATTTT. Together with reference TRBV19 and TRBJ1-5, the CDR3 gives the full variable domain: DGGITQSPKYLFRKEGQNVTLSCEQNLNHDAMYWYRQDPGQGLRLIYYSQIVNDFQKGDIAEGYSVSREKKESFPLTVTSAQKNPTAFYLCASSYWTGSRDQPQHFGDGTRLSIL.

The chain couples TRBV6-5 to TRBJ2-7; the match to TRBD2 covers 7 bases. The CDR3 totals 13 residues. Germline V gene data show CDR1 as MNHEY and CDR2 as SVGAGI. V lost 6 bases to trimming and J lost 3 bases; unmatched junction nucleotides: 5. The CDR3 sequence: CASRTSGVYEQYF. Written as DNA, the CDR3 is TGTGCCAGCAGAACAAGCGGGGTCTACGAGCAGTACTTC.

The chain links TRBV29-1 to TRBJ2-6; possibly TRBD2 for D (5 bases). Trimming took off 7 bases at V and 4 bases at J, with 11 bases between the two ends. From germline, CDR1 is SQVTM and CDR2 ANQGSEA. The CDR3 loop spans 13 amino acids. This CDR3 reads CSGMWEGANVLTF. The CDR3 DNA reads TGCAGCGGGATGTGGGAGGGGGCCAACGTCCTGACTTTC.